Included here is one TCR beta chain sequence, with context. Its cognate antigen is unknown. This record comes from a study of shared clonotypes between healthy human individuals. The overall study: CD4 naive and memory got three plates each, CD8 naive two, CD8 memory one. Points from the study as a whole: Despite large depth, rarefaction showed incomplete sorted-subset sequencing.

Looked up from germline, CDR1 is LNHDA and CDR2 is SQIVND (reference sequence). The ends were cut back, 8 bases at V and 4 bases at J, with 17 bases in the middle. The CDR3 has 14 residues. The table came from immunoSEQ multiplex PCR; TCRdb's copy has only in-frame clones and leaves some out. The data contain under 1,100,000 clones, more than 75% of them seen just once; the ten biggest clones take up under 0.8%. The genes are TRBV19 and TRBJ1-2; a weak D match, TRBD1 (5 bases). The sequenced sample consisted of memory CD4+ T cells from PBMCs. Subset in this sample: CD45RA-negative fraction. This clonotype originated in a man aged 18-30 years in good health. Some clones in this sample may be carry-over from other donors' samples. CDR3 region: CASYSGFPLYGYTF. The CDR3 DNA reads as TGTGCCAGTTACTCAGGGTTCCCACTCTATGGCTACACCTTC. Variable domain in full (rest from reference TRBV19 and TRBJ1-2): DGGITQSPKYLFRKEGQNVTLSCEQNLNHDAMYWYRQDPGQGLRLIYYSQIVNDFQKGDIAEGYSVSREKKESFPLTVTSAQKNPTAFYLCASYSGFPLYGYTFGSGTRLTVV.